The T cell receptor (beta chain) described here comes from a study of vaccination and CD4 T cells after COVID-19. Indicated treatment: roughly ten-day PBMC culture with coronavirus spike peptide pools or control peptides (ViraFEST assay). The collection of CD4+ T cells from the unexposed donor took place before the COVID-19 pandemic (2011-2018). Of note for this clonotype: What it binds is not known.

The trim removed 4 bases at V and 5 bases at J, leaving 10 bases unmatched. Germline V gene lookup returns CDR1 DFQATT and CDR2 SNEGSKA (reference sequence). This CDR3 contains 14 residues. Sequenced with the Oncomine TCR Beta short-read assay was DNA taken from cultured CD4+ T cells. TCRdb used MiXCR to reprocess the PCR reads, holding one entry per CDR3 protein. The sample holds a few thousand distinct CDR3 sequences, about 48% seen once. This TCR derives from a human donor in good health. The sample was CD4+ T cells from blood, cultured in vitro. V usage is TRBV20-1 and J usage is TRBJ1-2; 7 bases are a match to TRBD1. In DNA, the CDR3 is TGCAGTGCTATTGGGACAGATTCCCGGTATGGCTACACCTTC. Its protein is CSAIGTDSRYGYTF.